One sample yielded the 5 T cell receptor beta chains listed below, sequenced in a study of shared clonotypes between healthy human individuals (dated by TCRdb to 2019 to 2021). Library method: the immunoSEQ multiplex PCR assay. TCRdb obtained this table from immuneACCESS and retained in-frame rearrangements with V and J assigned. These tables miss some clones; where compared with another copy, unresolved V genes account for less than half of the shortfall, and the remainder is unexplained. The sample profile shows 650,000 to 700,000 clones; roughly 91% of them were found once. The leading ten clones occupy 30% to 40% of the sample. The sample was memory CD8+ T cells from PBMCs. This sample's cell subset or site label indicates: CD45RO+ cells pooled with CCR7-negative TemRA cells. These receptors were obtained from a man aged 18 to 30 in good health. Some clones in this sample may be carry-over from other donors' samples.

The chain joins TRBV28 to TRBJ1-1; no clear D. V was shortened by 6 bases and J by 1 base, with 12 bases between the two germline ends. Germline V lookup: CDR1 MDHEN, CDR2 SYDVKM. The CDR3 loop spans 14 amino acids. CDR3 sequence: CASSPYGENTEAFF. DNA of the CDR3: TGTGCCAGCAGCCCCTATGGGGAGAACACTGAAGCTTTCTTT.

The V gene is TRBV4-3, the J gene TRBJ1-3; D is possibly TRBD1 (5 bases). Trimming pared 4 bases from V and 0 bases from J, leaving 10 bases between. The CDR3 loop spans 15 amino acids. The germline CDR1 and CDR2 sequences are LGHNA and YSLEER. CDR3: CASSRTSTSGNTIYF. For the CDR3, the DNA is TGCGCCAGCAGCCGGACATCTACCTCTGGAAACACCATATATTTT.

The CDR3 region is CASGPVDFYGYTF. DNA for the CDR3: TGTGCCAGCGGCCCTGTAGACTTCTATGGCTACACCTTC. This chain links TRBV7-9 with TRBJ1-2; D not resolved. The CDR3 covers 13 residues. V lost 8 bases and J lost 4, with 14 bases in between. The germline gives CDR1 SEHNR, CDR2 FQNEAQ (reference sequence).

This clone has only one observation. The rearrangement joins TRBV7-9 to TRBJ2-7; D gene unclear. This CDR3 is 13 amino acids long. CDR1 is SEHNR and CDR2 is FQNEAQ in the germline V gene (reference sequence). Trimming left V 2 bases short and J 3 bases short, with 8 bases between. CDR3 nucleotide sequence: TGTGCCAGCAGCTTAATCGCCGGCTACGAGCAGTACTTC. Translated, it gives CASSLIAGYEQYF.

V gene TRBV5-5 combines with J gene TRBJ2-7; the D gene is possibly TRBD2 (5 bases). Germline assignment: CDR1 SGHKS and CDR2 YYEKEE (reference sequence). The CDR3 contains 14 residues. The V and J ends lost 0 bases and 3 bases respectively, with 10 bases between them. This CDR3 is CASSLERNHYEQYF. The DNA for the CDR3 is TGTGCCAGCAGCTTGGAGCGGAACCACTACGAGCAGTACTTC.